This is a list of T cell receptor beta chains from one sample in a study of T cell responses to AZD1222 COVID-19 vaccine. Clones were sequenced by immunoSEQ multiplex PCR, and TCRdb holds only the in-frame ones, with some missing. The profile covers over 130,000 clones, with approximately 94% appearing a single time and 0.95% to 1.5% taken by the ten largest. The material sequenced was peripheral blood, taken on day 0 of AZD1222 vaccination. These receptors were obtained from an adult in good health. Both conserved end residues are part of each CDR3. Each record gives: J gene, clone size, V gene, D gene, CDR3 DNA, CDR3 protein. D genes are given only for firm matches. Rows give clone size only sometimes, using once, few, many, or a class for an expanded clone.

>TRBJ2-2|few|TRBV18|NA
TGTGCCAGCTCACCGCGGTCGGGATCCGGGGAGCTGTTTTTT
CASSPRSGSGELFF
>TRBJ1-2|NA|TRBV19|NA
TGTGCCAGTAGTATCCAGCCACTCTCGGTCGCGGGCTACACCTTC
CASSIQPLSVAGYTF
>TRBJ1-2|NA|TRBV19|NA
TGTGCCAGTAGTATAGGAGGCGGCTACACCTTC
CASSIGGGYTF
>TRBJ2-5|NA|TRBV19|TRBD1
TGTGCCAGTAGTTGGATGACAGGGGGTCAAGAGACCCAGTACTTC
CASSWMTGGQETQYF
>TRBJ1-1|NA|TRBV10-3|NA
TGTGCCATAGGACAGAACCAGAACACTGAAGCTTTCTTT
CAIGQNQNTEAFF
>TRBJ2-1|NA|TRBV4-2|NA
TGTGCCAGCAGCCAAGATTCGATTGGGTCCTACAATGAGCAGTTCTTC
CASSQDSIGSYNEQFF
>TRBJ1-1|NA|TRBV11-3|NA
TGTGCCAGCAGCTTAGATCAGAACACTGAAGCTTTCTTT
CASSLDQNTEAFF
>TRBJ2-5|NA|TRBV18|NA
TGTGCCAGCTCACCCCGCGGTCTGGAGACCCAGTACTTC
CASSPRGLETQYF
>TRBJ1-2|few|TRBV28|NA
TGTGCCAGCAGCCGCGGGAGGGGGAAAACCTTC
CASSRGRGKTF
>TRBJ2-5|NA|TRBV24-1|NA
TGTGCCACCAGTGACCCGACAGAAGGGGAGACCCAGTACTTC
CATSDPTEGETQYF
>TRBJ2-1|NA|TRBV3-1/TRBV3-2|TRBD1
TGTGCCAGCAGCCATACAGGGGGGCCCCGGAGCGAAGAGCAGTTCTTC
CASSHTGGPRSEEQFF
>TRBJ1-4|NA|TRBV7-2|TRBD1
TGTGCCAGCAGCTTAGGGCGGGACAGGGTGGAAAAACTGTTTTTT
CASSLGRDRVEKLFF
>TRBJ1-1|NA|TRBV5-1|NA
TGCGCCAGCGCTAGTGGAGACAGAGAGATAGAACGCATGAACACTGAAGCTTTCTTT
CASASGDREIERMNTEAFF
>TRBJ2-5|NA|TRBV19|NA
TGTGCCAGTAGTATGGTGGGCCATATCCAAGAGACCCAGTACTTC
CASSMVGHIQETQYF
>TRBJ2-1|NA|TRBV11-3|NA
TGTGCCAGCAGCTTAGAGGAAGGGTACAATGAGCAGTTCTTC
CASSLEEGYNEQFF
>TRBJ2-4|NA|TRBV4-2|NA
TGTGCCAGCAGCCAAGATGGGGGGGGCATGGCCAAAAACATTCAGTACTTC
CASSQDGGGMAKNIQYF
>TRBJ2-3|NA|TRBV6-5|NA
TGTGCCAGCAGGGGGAGGGGGGCAGATACGCAGTATTTT
CASRGRGADTQYF
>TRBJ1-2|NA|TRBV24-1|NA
TGTGCCACCAGTGATTTCGGCAGGGCGCAAGGCTACACCTTC
CATSDFGRAQGYTF
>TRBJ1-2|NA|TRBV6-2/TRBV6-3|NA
TGTGCCAGCAGCCCCGGACAGAACTATGGCTACACCTTC
CASSPGQNYGYTF
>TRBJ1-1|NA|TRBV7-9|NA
TGTGCCACCGATTCCGGGACAATGGCGGACACTGAAGCTTTCTTT
CATDSGTMADTEAFF
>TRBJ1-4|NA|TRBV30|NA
TGTGCCTGGAGTCCGGGGGCAGGTACTAATGAAAAACTGTTTTTT
CAWSPGAGTNEKLFF
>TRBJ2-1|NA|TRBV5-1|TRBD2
TGCGCCAGCAGCCCTTGGACTAGCGTGTCCTACAATGAGCAGTTCTTC
CASSPWTSVSYNEQFF
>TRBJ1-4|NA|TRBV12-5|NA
TGTGCTAGTGGCCCCGACGGTTATAATGAAAAACTGTTTTTT
CASGPDGYNEKLFF
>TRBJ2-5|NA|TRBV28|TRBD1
TGTGCCAGCACGTACAGGGGGCTGGAGACCCAGTACTTC
CASTYRGLETQYF
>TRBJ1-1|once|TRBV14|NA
TGTGCCAGCAGCTTCACGACCCGTGAAGCTTTCTTT
CASSFTTREAFF
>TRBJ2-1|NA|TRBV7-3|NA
TGTGCCAGCAGCTCCCCGGGAACCGGGGGCCTCAATGAGCAGTTCTTC
CASSSPGTGGLNEQFF
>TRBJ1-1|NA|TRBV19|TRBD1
TGTGCCAGTAGTCAATCGACAGGGGGAAACACTGAAGCTTTCTTT
CASSQSTGGNTEAFF
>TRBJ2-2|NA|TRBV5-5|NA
TGTGCCAGCAGCCTTGTGACGTCCGGGGAGCTGTTTTTT
CASSLVTSGELFF
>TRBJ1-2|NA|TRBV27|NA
TGTGCCAGCAGTTTAACTGCGAACTATGGCTACACCTTC
CASSLTANYGYTF
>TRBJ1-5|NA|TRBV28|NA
TGTGCCAGCAGGACCGGGGGTCAGCCCCAGCATTTT
CASRTGGQPQHF
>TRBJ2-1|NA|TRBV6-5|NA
TGTGCCAGCAGTTACTCGACTAGTTATGAGCAGTTCTTC
CASSYSTSYEQFF
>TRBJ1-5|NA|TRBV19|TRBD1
TGTGCCAGTAGTTCCGGGACAGGGGGTCATCAGCCCCAGCATTTT
CASSSGTGGHQPQHF
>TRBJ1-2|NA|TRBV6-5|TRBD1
TGTGCCAGCAGTTTCCGGACAGGATTTGAGGACTATGGCTACACCTTC
CASSFRTGFEDYGYTF
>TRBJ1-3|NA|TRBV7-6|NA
TGTGCCAGCAGCTTAGCATTGAGAGATTCTGGAAACACCATATATTTT
CASSLALRDSGNTIYF
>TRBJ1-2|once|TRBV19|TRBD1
TGTGCCAGTACCGCGGACAGGCGCTATGGCTACACCTTC
CASTADRRYGYTF
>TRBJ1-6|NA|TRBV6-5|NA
TGTGCCAGCAGTTCCGTCGAGGCCCGGGATTCACCCCTCCACTTT
CASSSVEARDSPLHF
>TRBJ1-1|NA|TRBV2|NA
TGTGCCAGCAGTCAGGCGACGGTGAACACTGAAGCTTTCTTT
CASSQATVNTEAFF
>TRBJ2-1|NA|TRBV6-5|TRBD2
TGTGCCAGCAGTTCAGGGAGGGACTACAATGAGCAGTTCTTC
CASSSGRDYNEQFF
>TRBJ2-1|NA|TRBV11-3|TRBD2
TGTGCCGGATCGTTGGCGGGAGGCTTCCCCTGGTCCTACAATGAGCAGTTCTTC
CAGSLAGGFPWSYNEQFF
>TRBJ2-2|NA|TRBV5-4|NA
TGTGCCAGCAGCTTCTCTCGGGGAACCGGGGAGCTGTTTTTT
CASSFSRGTGELFF
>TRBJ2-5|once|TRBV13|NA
TGTGCCAGCAGCTTATTTGGGGAGAGGGAAGAGACCCAGTACTTC
CASSLFGEREETQYF
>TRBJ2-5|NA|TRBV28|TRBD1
TGTGCCAGCAGTCTCGGGACAGGGAAGACCCAGTACTTC
CASSLGTGKTQYF
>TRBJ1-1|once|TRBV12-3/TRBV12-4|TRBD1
TGTGCCAGCAGTTTACAGGACAGGGGGATGTCTTTCTTT
CASSLQDRGMSFF
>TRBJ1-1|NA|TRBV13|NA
TGTGCCAGCAGCTTTAATCGGGGAAGCACTGAAGCTTTCTTT
CASSFNRGSTEAFF
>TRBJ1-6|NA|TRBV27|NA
TGTGCCAGCAGTTTATCGGGAAATAATTCACCCCTCCACTTT
CASSLSGNNSPLHF
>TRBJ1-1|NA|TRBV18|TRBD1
TGTGCCAGCTCACCGTCGACAGGGCTGAACACTGAAGCTTTCTTT
CASSPSTGLNTEAFF
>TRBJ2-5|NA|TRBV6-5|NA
TGTGCCAGCAGTTTTGGCGGTATGTTGGAGACCCAGTACTTC
CASSFGGMLETQYF